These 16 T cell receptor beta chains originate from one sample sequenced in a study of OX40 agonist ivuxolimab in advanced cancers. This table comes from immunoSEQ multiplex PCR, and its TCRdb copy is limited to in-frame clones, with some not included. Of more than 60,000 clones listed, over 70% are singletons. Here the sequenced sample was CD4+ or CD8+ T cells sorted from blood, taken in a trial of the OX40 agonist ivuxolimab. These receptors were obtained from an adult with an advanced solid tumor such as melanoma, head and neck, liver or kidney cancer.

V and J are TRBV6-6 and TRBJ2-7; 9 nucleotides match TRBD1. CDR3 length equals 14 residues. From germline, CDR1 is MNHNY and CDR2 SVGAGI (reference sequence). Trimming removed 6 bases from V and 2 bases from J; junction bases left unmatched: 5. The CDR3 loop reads CASREGTGTYEQYF. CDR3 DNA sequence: TGTGCCAGCAGAGAAGGGACAGGGACCTACGAGCAGTACTTC.

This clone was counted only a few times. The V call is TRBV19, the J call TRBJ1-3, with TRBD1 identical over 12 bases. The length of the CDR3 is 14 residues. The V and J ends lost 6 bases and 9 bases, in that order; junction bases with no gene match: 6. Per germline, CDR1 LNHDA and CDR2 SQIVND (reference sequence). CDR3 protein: CASRPGQGATTIYF. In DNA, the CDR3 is TGTGCCAGTAGACCGGGACAGGGGGCCACCACCATATATTTT.

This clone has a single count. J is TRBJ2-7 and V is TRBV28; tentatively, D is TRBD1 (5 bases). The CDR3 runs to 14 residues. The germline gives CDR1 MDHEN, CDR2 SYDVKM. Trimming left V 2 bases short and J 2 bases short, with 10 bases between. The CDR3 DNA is TGTGCCAGCAGTTTAAGTCGGACACCCTACGAGCAGTACTTC. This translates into CASSLSRTPYEQYF.

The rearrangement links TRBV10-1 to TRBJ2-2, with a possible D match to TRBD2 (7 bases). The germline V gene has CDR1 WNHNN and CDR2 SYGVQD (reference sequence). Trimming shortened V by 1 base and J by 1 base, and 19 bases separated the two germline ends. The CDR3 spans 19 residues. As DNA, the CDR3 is TGCGCCAGCAGTGAGTTTAGAGGGGGAGGGGGTAGGAACACCGGGGAGCTGTTTTTT. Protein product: CASSEFRGGGGRNTGELFF.

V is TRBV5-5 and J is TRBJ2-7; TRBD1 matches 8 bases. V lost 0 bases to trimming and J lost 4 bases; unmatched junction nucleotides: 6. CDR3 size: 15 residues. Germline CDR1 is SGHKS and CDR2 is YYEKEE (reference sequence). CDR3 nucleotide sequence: TGTGCCAGCAGCTTGGTTACAGGGGGGCAGTACGAGCAGTACTTC. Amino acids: CASSLVTGGQYEQYF. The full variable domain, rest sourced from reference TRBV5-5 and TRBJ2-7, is DAGVTQSPTHLIKTRGQQVTLRCSPISGHKSVSWYQQVLGQGPQFIFQYYEKEERGRGNFPDRFSARQFPNYSSELNVNALLLGDSALYLCASSLVTGGQYEQYFGPGTRLTVT.

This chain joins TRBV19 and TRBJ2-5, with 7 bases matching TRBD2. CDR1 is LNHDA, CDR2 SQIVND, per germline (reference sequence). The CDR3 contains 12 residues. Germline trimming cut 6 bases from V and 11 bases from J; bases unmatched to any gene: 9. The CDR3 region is CASSQLGGEQYF. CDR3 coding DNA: TGTGCCAGTAGCCAGCTGGGGGGGGAGCAGTACTTC. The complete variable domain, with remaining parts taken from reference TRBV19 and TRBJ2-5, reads DGGITQSPKYLFRKEGQNVTLSCEQNLNHDAMYWYRQDPGQGLRLIYYSQIVNDFQKGDIAEGYSVSREKKESFPLTVTSAQKNPTAFYLCASSQLGGEQYFGPGTRLLVL.

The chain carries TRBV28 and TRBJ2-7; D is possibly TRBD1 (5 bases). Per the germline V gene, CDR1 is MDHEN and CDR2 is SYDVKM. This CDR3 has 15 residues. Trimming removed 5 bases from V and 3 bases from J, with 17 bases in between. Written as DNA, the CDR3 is TGTGCCAGCAGTAAATACTCTGGGCAGGGCTACGAGCAGTACTTC. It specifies CASSKYSGQGYEQYF.

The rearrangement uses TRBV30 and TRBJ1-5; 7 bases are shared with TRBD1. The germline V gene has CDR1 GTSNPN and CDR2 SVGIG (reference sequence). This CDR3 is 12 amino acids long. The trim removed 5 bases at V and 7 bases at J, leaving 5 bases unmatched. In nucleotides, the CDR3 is TGTGCCTGGGCAGGGGGTGGGCAGCCCCAGCATTTT. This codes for CAWAGGGQPQHF.

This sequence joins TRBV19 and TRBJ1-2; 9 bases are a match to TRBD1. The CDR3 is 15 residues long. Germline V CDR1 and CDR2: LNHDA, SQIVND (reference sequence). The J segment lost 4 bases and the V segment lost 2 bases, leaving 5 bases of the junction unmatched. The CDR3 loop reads CASSIRTGDGYGYTF. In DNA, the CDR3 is TGTGCCAGTAGTATAAGGACAGGGGATGGCTATGGCTACACCTTC.

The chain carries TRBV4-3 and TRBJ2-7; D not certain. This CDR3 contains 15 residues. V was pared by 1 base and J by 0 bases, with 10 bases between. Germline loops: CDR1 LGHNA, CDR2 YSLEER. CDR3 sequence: CASSQVPDLSYEQYF. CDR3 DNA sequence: TGCGCCAGCAGCCAAGTCCCGGACCTCTCCTACGAGCAGTACTTC.

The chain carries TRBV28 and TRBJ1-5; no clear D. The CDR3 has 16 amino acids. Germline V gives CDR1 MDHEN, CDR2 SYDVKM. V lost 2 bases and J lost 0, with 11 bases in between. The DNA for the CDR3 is TGTGCCAGCAGTTTAGGTCACATTAATAGCAATCAGCCCCAGCATTTT. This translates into CASSLGHINSNQPQHF.

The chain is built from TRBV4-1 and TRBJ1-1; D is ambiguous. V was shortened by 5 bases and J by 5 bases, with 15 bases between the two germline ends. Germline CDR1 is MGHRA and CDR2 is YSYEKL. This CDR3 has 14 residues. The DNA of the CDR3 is TGCGCCAGCAGCGAAGCCCCATCGGGGACTGAAGCTTTCTTT. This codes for CASSEAPSGTEAFF.

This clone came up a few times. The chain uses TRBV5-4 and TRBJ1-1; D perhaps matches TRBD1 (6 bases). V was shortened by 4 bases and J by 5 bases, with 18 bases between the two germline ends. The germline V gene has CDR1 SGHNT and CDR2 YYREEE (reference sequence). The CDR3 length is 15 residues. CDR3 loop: CASSPSQRGYTEAFF. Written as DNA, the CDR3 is TGTGCCAGCAGCCCTTCACAGAGGGGGTATACTGAAGCTTTCTTT. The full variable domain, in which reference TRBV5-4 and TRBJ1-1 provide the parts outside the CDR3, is ETGVTQSPTHLIKTRGQQVTLRCSSQSGHNTVSWYQQALGQGPQFIFQYYREEENGRGNFPPRFSGLQFPNYSSELNVNALELDDSALYLCASSPSQRGYTEAFFGQGTRLTVV.

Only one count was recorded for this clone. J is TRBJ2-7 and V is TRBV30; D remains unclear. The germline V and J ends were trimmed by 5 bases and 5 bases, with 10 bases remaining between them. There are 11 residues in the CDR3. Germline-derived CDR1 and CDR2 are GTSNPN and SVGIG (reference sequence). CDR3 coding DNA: TGTGCCTGGGGTGGGGTGAACGAGCAGTACTTC. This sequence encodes CAWGGVNEQYF. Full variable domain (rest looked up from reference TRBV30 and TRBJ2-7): SQTIHQWPATLVQPVGSPLSLECTVEGTSNPNLYWYRQAAGRGLQLLFYSVGIGQISSEVPQNLSASRPQDRQFILSSKKLLLSDSGFYLCAWGGVNEQYFGPGTRLTVT.

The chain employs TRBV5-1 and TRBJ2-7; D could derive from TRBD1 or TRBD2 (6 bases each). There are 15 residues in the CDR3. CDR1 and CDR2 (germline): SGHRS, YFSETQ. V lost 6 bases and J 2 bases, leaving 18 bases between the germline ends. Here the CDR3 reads CASTPQGTGAYEQYF. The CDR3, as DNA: TGCGCCAGCACCCCGCAGGGGACGGGAGCCTACGAGCAGTACTTC.

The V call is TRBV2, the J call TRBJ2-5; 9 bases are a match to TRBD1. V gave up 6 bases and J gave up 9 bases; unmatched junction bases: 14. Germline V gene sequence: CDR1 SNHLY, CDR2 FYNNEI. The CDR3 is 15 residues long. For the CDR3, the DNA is TGTGCCAGCAGCGCGGACAGGGGAGGGCAAGGGGCCCAGTACTTC. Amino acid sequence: CASSADRGGQGAQYF. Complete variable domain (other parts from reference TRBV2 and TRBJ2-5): EPEVTQTPSHQVTQMGQEVILRCVPISNHLYFYWYRQILGQKVEFLVSFYNNEISEKSEIFDDQFSVERPDGSNFTLKIRSTKLEDSAMYFCASSADRGGQGAQYFGPGTRLLVL.